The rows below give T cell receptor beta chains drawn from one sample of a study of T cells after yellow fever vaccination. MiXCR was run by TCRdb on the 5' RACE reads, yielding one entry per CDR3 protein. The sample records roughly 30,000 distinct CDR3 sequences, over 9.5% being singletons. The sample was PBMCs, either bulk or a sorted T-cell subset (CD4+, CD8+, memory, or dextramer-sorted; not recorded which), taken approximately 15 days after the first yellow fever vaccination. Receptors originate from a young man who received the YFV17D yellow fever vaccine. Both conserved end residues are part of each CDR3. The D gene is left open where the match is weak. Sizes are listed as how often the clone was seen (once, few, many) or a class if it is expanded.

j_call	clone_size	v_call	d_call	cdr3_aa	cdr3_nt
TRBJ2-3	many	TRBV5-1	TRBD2	CASSSTRGGGNTQYF	TGCGCCAGCAGCAGTACACGGGGGGGAGGAAATACGCAGTATTTT
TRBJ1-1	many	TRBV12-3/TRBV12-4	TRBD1	CASSLDRTTEAFF	TGTGCCAGCAGCCTGGACAGGACGACCGAAGCTTTCTTT
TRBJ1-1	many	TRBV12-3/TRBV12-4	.	CASTSEGLNTEAFF	TGTGCCAGCACCTCGGAGGGATTGAACACTGAAGCTTTCTTT
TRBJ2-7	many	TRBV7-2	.	CASSLGPKIYEQYF	TGTGCCAGCAGCTTAGGACCAAAAATCTACGAGCAGTACTTC
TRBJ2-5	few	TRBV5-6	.	CASSPGLHEETQYF	TGTGCCAGCAGCCCGGGACTCCACGAAGAGACCCAGTACTTC
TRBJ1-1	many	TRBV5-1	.	CASSRGWVTEAFF	TGCGCCAGCAGTCGCGGGTGGGTTACTGAAGCTTTCTTT
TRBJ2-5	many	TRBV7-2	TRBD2	CASSLPLAGVETQYF	TGTGCCAGCAGCTTACCGCTAGCGGGGGTGGAGACCCAGTACTTC
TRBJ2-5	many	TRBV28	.	CASSFAPNF	TGTGCCAGCAGTTTCGCCCCGAACTTC
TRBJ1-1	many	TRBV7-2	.	CASSLGGRGTFSEAFF	TGTGCCAGCAGCTTAGGGGGGCGGGGAACCTTTTCTGAAGCTTTCTTT
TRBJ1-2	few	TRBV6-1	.	CASSEPGGYYGYTF	TGTGCCAGCAGTGAGCCCGGTGGATACTATGGCTACACCTTC
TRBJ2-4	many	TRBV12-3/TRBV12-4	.	CASTPRGGGTKNIQYF	TGTGCCAGCACCCCTAGAGGCGGGGGCACCAAAAACATTCAGTACTTC
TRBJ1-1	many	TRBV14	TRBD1	CASSHQGAATEAFF	TGTGCCAGCAGCCATCAGGGGGCTGCCACTGAAGCTTTCTTT
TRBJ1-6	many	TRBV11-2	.	CASSGDTAPLHF	TGTGCCAGCAGCGGAGATACGGCACCCCTCCACTTT